This TCR beta chain is from a study of cytomegalovirus exposure and HLA in healthy donors. The primer mix had 60 Vbeta and 13 Jbeta primers. Here immunoSEQ multiplex PCR was the method, and the copy in TCRdb shows in-frame clones only, minus some. The sample includes roughly 68,000 clones, 65% to 80% seen only once; the top ten take 20% to 25%. Worth noting for this clone: Its antigen is currently unknown.

General study results and limits: Across donors, sequencing depth was assumed by presence/absence analyses to be roughly uniform.

The clonotype comes from a man in his forties or fifties in good health and CMV-seropositive. Input material: PBMCs.

The DNA for the CDR3 is TGTGCCAGCACCCCGCGGGGGGGGGTAGGGGGCTACACCTTC. Its translation: CASTPRGGVGGYTF. The chain is built from TRBV6-5 and TRBJ1-2; maybe TRBD1 (5 bases). In germline, CDR1 is MNHEY, CDR2 SVGAGI. Trimming took 7 bases from V and 8 from J, leaving 20 bases between them. The CDR3 sequence is 14 residues long.